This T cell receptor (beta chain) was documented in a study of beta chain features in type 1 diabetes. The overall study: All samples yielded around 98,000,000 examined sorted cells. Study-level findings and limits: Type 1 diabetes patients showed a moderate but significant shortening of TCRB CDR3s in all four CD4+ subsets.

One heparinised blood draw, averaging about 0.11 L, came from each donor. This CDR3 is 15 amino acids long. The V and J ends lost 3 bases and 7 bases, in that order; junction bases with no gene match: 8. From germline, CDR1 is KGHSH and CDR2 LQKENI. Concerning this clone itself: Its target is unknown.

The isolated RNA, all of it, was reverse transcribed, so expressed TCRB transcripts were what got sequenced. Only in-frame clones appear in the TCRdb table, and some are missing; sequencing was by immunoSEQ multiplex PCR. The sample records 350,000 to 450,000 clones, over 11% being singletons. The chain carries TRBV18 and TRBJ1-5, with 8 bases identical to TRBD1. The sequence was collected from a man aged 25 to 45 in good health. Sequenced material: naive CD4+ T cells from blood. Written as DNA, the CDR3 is TGTGCCAGCTCACCGAATACGAACAGGGGGCAGCCCCAGCATTTT. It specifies CASSPNTNRGQPQHF.